This entry concerns a single T cell receptor (beta chain). Germline values: CDR1 SQVTM, CDR2 ANQGSEA. The ends lost 7 bases at V and 2 bases at J; junction bases unmatched: 5. The CDR3 has 13 amino acids. This sample was included in a study of shared clonotypes between healthy human individuals. Genomic DNA belonging to each subset was distributed in equal measure over several immunoSEQ plates. Profiled with immunoSEQ multiplex PCR; TCRdb holds only in-frame clones, not every one. Among roughly 2.2 million clones, just over 90% were seen once, and the ten largest hold 0.39%. Sequencing used naive CD4+ T cells from PBMCs. Regarding subset: CD45RA+ positively selected. The sequence came from a man aged 18 to 29 in good health. Some clones in this sample may be carry-over from other donors' samples. The chain recombines TRBV29-1 with TRBJ2-5, with TRBD2 matching over 9 bases. CDR3 loop: CSAAGLAQETQYF. The CDR3 bases are TGCAGCGCCGCCGGACTAGCGCAAGAGACCCAGTACTTC.